This T cell receptor (beta chain) was captured by sequencing in a study of cytomegalovirus exposure and HLA in healthy donors. The study, taken as a whole, reports: Fewer N-insertions (relative to the roughly 720-donor mean) were reportedly seen in an Asian-associated ancestry cluster in a later analysis. Three of the chains that were CMV-associated were confirmed in vitro to be specific for CMV antigens. Certain indistinguishable V segments, among them TRBV6-2 and TRBV6-3, were excluded. The classifier was said to identify cytomegalovirus status with high specificity and sensitivity.

Concerning this clone: Its antigen is undetermined.

Looked up from germline, CDR1 is MNHEY and CDR2 is SVGAGI. This CDR3 is 15 amino acids long. V lost 0 bases, J lost 7 bases, and 16 bases lay in between. 13 Jbeta primers and 60 Vbeta primers were used for the PCR. Libraries were prepared by immunoSEQ multiplex PCR; TCRdb keeps only in-frame clonotypes and omits some of them. This table holds 140,000 to 150,000 clones, almost 80% found once. Sequencing was carried out using PBMCs. The V and J genes are TRBV6-5 and TRBJ2-7; D unclear. The TCR sequence derives from a woman aged 25 to 39 in good health and CMV-seronegative. The CDR3 here is CASSYSAQADLEQYF. For the CDR3, the DNA is TGTGCCAGCAGTTACTCGGCCCAGGCTGATTTGGAGCAGTACTTC.